This T cell receptor beta chain appears in the sequencing data of a study of shared clonotypes between healthy human individuals. Clones were sequenced by immunoSEQ multiplex PCR, and TCRdb holds only the in-frame ones, with some missing. The data show approximately 320,000 clones, roughly 70% seen once. CDR3 size: 14 residues. Germline V gene sequence: CDR1 LNHDA, CDR2 SQIVND (reference sequence). V dropped 8 bases and J dropped 4 bases, with 18 bases sitting between them. Donors were healthy HIV-negative adults without recently reported acute infections or vaccinations. CD45RA-negative memory and CD45RA+ naive subsets were split from the CD4+ cells.

The sample consisted of memory CD4+ T cells sorted from blood. Subset denoted: CD45RA-negative fraction. The clonotype comes from a man aged 30 to 39 in good health. The chain joins TRBV19 to TRBJ2-7; either TRBD1 or TRBD2 may fit D (5 bases each). The CDR3 DNA reads as TGTGCCAGTGGCCGGGACCCCACCGGATACGAGCAGTACTTC. Translation: CASGRDPTGYEQYF.